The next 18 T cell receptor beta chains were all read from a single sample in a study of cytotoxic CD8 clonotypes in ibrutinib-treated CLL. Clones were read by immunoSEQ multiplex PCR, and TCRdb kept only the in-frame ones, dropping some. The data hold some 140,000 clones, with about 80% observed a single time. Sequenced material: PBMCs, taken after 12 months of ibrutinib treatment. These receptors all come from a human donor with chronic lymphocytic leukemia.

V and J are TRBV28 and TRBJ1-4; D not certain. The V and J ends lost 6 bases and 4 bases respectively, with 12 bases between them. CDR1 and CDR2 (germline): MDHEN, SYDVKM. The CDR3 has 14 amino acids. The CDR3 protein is CASSRSQINEKLFF. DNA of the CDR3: TGTGCCAGCAGCCGGAGCCAGATTAATGAAAAACTGTTTTTT.

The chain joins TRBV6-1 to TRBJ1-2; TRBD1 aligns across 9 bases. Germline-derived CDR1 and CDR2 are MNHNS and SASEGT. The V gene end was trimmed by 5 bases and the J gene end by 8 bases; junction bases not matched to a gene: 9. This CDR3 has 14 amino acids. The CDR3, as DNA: TGTGCCAGCAGTTTGGACAGGGGATATGGGGGCTACACCTTC. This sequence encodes CASSLDRGYGGYTF.

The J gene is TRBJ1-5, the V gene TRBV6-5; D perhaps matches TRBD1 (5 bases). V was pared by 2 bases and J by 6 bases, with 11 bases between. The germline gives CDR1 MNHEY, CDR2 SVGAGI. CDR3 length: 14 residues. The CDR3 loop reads CASSYTTGFQPQHF. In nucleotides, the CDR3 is TGTGCCAGCAGTTACACTACAGGATTTCAGCCCCAGCATTTT.

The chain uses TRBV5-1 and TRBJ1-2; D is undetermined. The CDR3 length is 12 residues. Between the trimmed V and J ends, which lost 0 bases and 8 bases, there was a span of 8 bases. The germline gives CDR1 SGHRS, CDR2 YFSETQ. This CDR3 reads CASSLEREGYTF. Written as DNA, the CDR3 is TGCGCCAGCAGCTTGGAGCGGGAAGGCTACACCTTC. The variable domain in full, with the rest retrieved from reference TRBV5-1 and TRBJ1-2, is KAGVTQTPRYLIKTRGQQVTLSCSPISGHRSVSWYQQTPGQGLQFLFEYFSETQRNKGNFPGRFSGRQFSNSRSEMNVSTLELGDSALYLCASSLEREGYTFGSGTRLTVV.

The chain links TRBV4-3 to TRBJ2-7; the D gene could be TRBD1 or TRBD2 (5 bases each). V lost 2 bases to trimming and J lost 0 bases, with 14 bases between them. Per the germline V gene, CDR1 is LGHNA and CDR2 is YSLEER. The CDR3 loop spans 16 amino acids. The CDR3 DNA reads TGCGCCAGCAGCCAACTACCCGGGGACGGCTCCTACGAGCAGTACTTC. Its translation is CASSQLPGDGSYEQYF.

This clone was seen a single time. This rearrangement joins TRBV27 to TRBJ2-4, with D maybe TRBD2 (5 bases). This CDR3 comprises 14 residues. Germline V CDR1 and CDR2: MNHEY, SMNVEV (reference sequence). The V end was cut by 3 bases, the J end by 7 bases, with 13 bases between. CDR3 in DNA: TGTGCCAGCAGTTTCGCGGGCCGGAGCAACATTCAGTACTTC. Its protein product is CASSFAGRSNIQYF.

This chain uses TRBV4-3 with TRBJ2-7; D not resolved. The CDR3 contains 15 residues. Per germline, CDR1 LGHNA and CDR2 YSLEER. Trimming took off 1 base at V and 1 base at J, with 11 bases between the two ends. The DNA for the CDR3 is TGCGCCAGCAGCCAAGTGGTATTCAGATCCTACGAGCAGTACTTC. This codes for CASSQVVFRSYEQYF.

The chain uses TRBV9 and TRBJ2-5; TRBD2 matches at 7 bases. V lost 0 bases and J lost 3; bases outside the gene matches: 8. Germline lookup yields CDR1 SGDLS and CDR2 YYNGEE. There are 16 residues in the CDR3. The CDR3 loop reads CASSVGVSSGKETQYF. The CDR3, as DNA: TGTGCCAGCAGCGTAGGTGTGTCGAGCGGGAAAGAGACCCAGTACTTC.

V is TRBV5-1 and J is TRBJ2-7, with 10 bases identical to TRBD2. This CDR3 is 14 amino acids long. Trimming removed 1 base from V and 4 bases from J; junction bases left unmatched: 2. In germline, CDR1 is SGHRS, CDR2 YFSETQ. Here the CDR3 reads CASSLRTSGYEQYF. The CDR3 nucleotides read TGCGCCAGCAGCTTGAGGACTAGCGGTTACGAGCAGTACTTC.

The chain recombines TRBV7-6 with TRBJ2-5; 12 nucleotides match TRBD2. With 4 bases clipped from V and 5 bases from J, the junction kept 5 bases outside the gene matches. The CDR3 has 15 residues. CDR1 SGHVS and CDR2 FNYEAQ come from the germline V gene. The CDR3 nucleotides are TGTGCCAGCAGCTCACTAGCGGGAGGAGGTGAGACCCAGTACTTC. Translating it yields CASSSLAGGGETQYF.

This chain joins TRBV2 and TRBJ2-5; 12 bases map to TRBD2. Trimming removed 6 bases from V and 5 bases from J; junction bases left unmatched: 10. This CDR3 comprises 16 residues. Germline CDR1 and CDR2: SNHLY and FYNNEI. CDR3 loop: CASRVLAGGSRETQYF. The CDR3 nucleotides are TGTGCCAGCAGGGTACTAGCGGGAGGTTCGCGTGAGACCCAGTACTTC.

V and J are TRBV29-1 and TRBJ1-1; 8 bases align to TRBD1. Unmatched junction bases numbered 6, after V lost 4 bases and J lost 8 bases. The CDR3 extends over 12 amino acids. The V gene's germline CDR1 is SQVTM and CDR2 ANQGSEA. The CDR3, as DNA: TGCAGCGTTGCAAGACAGGGGATGGAAGCTTTCTTT. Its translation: CSVARQGMEAFF.

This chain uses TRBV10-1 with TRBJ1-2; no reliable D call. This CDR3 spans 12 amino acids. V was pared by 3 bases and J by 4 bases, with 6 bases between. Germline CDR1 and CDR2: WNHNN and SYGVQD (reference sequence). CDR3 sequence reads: CASSDPGYGYTF. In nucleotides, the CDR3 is TGCGCCAGCAGTGATCCCGGCTATGGCTACACCTTC.

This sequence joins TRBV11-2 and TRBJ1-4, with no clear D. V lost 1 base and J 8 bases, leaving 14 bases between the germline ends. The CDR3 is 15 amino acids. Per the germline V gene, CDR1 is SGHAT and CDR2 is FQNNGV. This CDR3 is CASSLGFGRWEKLFF. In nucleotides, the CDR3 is TGTGCCAGCAGCTTAGGATTTGGGCGCTGGGAAAAACTGTTTTTT.

The DNA of the CDR3 is TGTGCCAGCAGTCCCCAGGCTAGCCCAATGAACACTGAAGCTTTCTTT. It yields the protein CASSPQASPMNTEAFF. V is TRBV25-1 and J is TRBJ1-1; unclear D gene. V lost 5 bases to trimming and J lost 0 bases, with 16 bases between them. Germline-derived CDR1 and CDR2 are MGHDK and SYGVNS. The CDR3 sequence is 16 residues long. The variable domain in full, completed from reference TRBV25-1 and TRBJ1-1, reads EADIYQTPRYLVIGTGKKITLECSQTMGHDKMYWYQQDPGMELHLIHYSYGVNSTEKGDLSSESTVSRIRTEHFPLTLESARPSHTSQYLCASSPQASPMNTEAFFGQGTRLTVV.

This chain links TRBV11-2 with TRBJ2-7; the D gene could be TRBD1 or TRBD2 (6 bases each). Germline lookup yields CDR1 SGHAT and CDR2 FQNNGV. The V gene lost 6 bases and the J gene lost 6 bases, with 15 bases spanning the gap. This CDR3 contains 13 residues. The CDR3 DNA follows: TGTGCCAGCAGGATCCTAGGGGGAGGCGAGCAGTACTTC. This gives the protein CASRILGGGEQYF.

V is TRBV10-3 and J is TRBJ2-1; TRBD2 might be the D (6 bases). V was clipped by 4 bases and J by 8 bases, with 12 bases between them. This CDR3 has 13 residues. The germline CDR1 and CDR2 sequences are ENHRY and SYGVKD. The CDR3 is CAISASTSDEQFF. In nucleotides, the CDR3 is TGTGCCATCAGTGCCTCGACTAGTGATGAGCAGTTCTTC.

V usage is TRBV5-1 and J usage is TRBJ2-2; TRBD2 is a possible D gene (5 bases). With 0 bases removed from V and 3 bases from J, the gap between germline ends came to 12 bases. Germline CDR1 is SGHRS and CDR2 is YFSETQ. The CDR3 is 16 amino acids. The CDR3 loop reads CASSLEGGLDTGELFF. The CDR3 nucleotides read TGCGCCAGCAGCTTGGAAGGAGGTTTGGACACCGGGGAGCTGTTTTTT.